This T cell receptor beta chain came from a study of CXCR3-negative and CXCR3-positive naive CD8 T cells (dated 2019 in TCRdb). About the full investigation: In total, 130 million to 150 million TRB reads were obtained, or roughly 1.5 +/- 0.3 million reads per library. The TRBV-TRBJ cluster analysis covered naive subsets from roughly 5 donors and memory cells from 3 donors. Diversity and physicochemical repertoire analyses were performed on 11 donors pooled from two independent experiments.

Each CD8+ T cell subset was flow-sorted in triplicate, with 300,000 cells per subset placed directly into RLT lysis buffer. To keep memory contaminants out, a stringent definition of naive CD8+ T cells was applied: CD45RO-CCR7+CD27+CD95-. Peripheral blood mononuclear cells were isolated from buffy coats using standard density gradient centrifugation. Naive CXCR3-negative and CXCR3-positive CD8+ T cells were flow-sorted on a FACSAria III. An RNeasy Mini Kit was used to extract total RNA from the sorted cells. The investigation overall reported the following: Similar TRBV-TRBJ usage was shown by naive CXCR3-negative and CXCR3-positive cells from the same donor, whereas distinct patterns were shown by memory cells. Freshly isolated PBMCs were used for most assays because CXCR3 expression went down partially after cryopreservation. Because surface CD5, which is linked to self-reactivity in mice, was comparable between the naive subsets, TCR interaction strength was also inferred from TRB CDR3 physicochemical properties. Both naive subsets had comparably high repertoire diversity, while memory CD8+ T cells had much lower repertoire diversity. TRB CDR3s from CXCR3-positive naive cells showed higher hydrophobicity (lower Kidera factor 4), lower energy, and higher strength and volume indices than CXCR3-negative naive cells.

CDR1 and CDR2 were assigned from the germline V gene as MNHEY and SVGEGT. There are 14 amino acids in the CDR3, from cysteine to phenylalanine inclusive. Only the protein is available. Sequenced on a NextSeq 550. The Human TCR Profiling Kit (MiLaboratory) was used to prepare UMI-labeled 5' RACE TRB cDNA libraries. The full amount of extracted RNA was used for cDNA synthesis, and the full amount of resulting cDNA was used for PCR amplification. Libraries were prepared in parallel with an identical number of PCR cycles. Concerning the study's data processing: With a requirement of at least two reads per UMI, MIGEC and MiXCR extracted about 50,000 +/- 10,000 unique UMI-labeled TRB cDNA molecules per library. On average, each library contained roughly 40,000 +/- 10,000 functional in-frame TRB CDR3 nucleotide clonotypes without stop codons. After each sample was downsampled to 5000 UMI-labeled TRB molecules, VDJtools was used to calculate diversity metrics such as normalized Shannon-Wiener and Chao1. VDJtools computed clonotype-size-weighted physicochemical properties of the central five CDR3 residues: interaction energy, strength, volume and Kidera factor 4. TCRdb reprocessed the reads and lists each CDR3 protein sequence as a single entry, with no DNA. The authors' filters were not applied to this entry. The table kept for this sample lists under 60,000 distinct CDR3 sequences. Jointly, the top ten make up roughly 0.59% of the sample.

Worth noting for this clonotype: Its antigen is currently not known.

The sample consisted of naive CXCR3+ CD8+ T cells from blood. Taken with the paper, the label for cell subset or site translates to: CD45RO-CCR7+CD27+CD95- naive CD8+ T cells expressing CXCR3 (TNR3+). The rearranged segments are TRBV6-2 or TRBV6-3 and TRBJ2-2. This clonotype was obtained from a human donor in good health. Some clones in this sample may be carry-over from other donors' samples. The CDR3 reads CASSYQIYTGELFF.